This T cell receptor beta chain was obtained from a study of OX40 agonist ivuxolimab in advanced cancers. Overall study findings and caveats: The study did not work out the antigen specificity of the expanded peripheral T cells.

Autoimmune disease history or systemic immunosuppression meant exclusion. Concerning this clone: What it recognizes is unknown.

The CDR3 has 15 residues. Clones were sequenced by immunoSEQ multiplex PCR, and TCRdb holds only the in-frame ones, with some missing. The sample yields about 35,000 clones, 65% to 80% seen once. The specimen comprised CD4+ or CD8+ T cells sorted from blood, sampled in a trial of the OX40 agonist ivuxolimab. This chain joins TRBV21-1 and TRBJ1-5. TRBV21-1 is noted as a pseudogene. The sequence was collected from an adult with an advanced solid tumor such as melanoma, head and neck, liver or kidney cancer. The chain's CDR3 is CASSKGGSNNQPQHF. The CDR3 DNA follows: TGTGCCAGCAGCAAAGGAGGGTCCAACAATCAGCCCCAGCATTTT.